Here is one T cell receptor beta chain with its context. These data originate in a study of Ad26.COV2.S vaccination and SARS-CoV-2 variants. Treatment indicated: around 19 received Ad26.COV2.S at low or high dose, single or two shots; several received placebo; per-sample allocation not given. Vaccine and placebo recipients were sampled on day 63 after the first injection. Donation was by an adult aged 18-55 years who was in Boston. In the vaccine, an Ad26 vector expressed the SARS-CoV-2 spike of the Wuhan strain. Method: immunoSEQ multiplex PCR; TCRdb's copy keeps in-frame clones and lacks some. Of 330,000 or so clones in the sample, almost 90% were seen once. Trimming pared 5 bases from V and 4 bases from J, leaving 11 bases between. The length of the CDR3 is 12 residues. Germline V gene sequence: CDR1 SQVTM, CDR2 ANQGSEA.

The receptor was isolated from a person between 18 and 65 years old who received the Ad26.COV2.S COVID-19 vaccine or a placebo. V usage is TRBV29-1 and J usage is TRBJ1-2; D call uncertain. Sequencing used peripheral blood, obtained in a trial of Ad26.COV2.S vaccine versus placebo. This CDR3 is CSVRMISYGYTF. The CDR3 nucleotides read TGCAGCGTTAGGATGATCAGCTATGGCTACACCTTC.